This entry concerns a single T cell receptor (beta chain). PCR amplification relied on 60 Vbeta primers (plus 13 Jbeta primers). Method: immunoSEQ multiplex PCR; TCRdb's copy keeps in-frame clones and lacks some. Counted here are some 96,000 clones, about 75% occurring once; the ten biggest clones make up 7.1%. Between the trimmed V and J ends, which lost 0 bases and 5 bases, there was a span of 11 bases. Germline V gives CDR1 MNHNY, CDR2 SVGAGI (reference sequence). This CDR3 region has 15 residues. These data originate in a study of cytomegalovirus exposure and HLA in healthy donors. This TCR came from a middle-aged man in good health and CMV-seropositive. Sample: PBMCs. The chain joins TRBV6-6 to TRBJ2-4, with D maybe TRBD2 (5 bases). CDR3 sequence (DNA): TGTGCCAGCAGTTACTCGGGCGGGTGGGAAAACATTCAGTACTTC. Protein product: CASSYSGGWENIQYF.